This TCR beta chain is drawn from a study of cytomegalovirus exposure and HLA in healthy donors. Vbeta (60) and Jbeta (13) primers were used in the PCR. Generated by immunoSEQ multiplex PCR, the TCRdb table keeps only in-frame clones and is missing some. The profile shows 100,000 to 150,000 clones, about 74% of them singletons. Study observations and caveats: The study assumed roughly uniform donor sequencing depth for presence/absence analyses.

This clone was seen a few times. What it binds is not known. V was clipped by 5 bases and J by 11 bases, with 17 bases between them. This CDR3 comprises 13 residues. CDR1 and CDR2 from the germline V gene are MNHEY and SVGAGI. This rearrangement joins TRBV6-5 to TRBJ2-3, with D possibly being TRBD1 (6 bases). The specimen sequenced was PBMCs. This TCR was sampled from a woman in her fifties or sixties in good health and CMV-seropositive. CDR3 loop: CASSPGARGRQYF. CDR3 sequence (DNA): TGTGCCAGCAGTCCTGGAGCAAGGGGGAGGCAGTATTTT.